The 6 T cell receptor beta chains in this list originate from one sample, sequenced in a study of T-cell memory formation after mild COVID-19 (dated by TCRdb to the early 2020s). Receptor amplification or capture employed 5' RACE. TCRdb lists the instrument as Illumina NovaSeq 6000. TCRdb took the public reads, trimmed them with fastp at Q25, ran MiXCR for clone calling and kept in-frame beta chains. Each entry merges the rows of one CDR3 protein and shows their most common DNA and genes. The sample table shows under 200,000 distinct CDR3 sequences, and 11% are seen once. The top ten constitute less than 4% of the sample. The sequenced sample consisted of PBMCs or a T cell subset sorted from them (not recorded which). Receptors were obtained from a man aged 18 to 29 who had mild COVID-19 (a few samples of this study predate the infection). The sample titles of this study are shuffled in the database, so cell type and time point are left out; the donor was told from shared clones.

A few counts support this clonotype. J is TRBJ2-2 and V is TRBV18; 7 bases agree with TRBD1. Germline assignment: CDR1 KGHSH and CDR2 LQKENI. This CDR3 contains 15 residues. V lost 6 bases and J lost 1; bases outside the gene matches: 5. In DNA form, the CDR3 reads TGTGCCAGCTCGCCCAACAGGGGGAACACCGGGGAGCTGTTTTTT. Encoded protein: CASSPNRGNTGELFF.

This clonotype was found a few times. The V call is TRBV4-3, the J call TRBJ2-2; D not resolved. Germline V CDR1 and CDR2: LGHNA, YSLEER. The V end lost 0 bases, the J end lost 6 bases, and 8 bases lay between the germline ends. The length of the CDR3 is 14 residues. The DNA of the CDR3 is TGCGCCAGCAGCCAAGACCGGGTTTCCGGGGAGCTGTTTTTT. The encoded protein is CASSQDRVSGELFF.

This clonotype appeared a few times. This chain joins TRBV9 and TRBJ2-3; maybe TRBD2 (7 bases). Per the germline V gene, CDR1 is SGDLS and CDR2 is YYNGEE. The germline V and J ends were trimmed by 0 bases and 4 bases, with 12 bases remaining between them. The CDR3 contains 15 residues. In DNA form, the CDR3 reads TGTGCCAGCAGCGTAGGGCGGGGGCCCCCAGATACGCAGTATTTT. Translation: CASSVGRGPPDTQYF.

This clonotype has only a few counts. The chain links TRBV12-3 or TRBV12-4 to TRBJ2-2; D unresolved. The germline V and J ends were trimmed by 7 bases and 1 base, with 7 bases remaining between them. This CDR3 is 13 amino acids long. CDR3 amino acids: CASNSLNTGELFF. The DNA of the CDR3 is TGTGCCAGCAACAGCCTGAACACCGGGGAGCTGTTTTTT.

This clonotype appeared a few times. The chain uses TRBV7-2 and TRBJ2-1, with D unclear. The germline gives CDR1 SGHTA, CDR2 FQGNSA. Trimming removed 1 base at V and 4 bases at J, with 11 bases between. This CDR3 has 15 amino acids. This chain's CDR3 is CASSLGTGFYNEQFF. In DNA form, the CDR3 reads TGTGCCAGCAGCTTAGGAACGGGCTTTTACAATGAGCAGTTCTTC.

Only a few counts were recorded for this clonotype. The chain combines TRBV4-3 with TRBJ2-2; D gene unclear. V was clipped by 6 bases and J by 6 bases, with 14 bases between them. The germline V gene encodes CDR1 LGHNA and CDR2 YSLEER. The CDR3 sequence is 14 residues long. DNA for the CDR3: TGCGCCAGCAGTCCTCTGGGGTTGGCCGGGGAGCTGTTTTTT. Amino acids: CASSPLGLAGELFF.